This T cell receptor (beta chain) was captured in a study of T-cell reconstitution after alpha-beta-depleted transplantation in children (dated by TCRdb to 2016 to 2017). About the study as a whole: T-cell immune reconstitution after TCRalphabeta/CD19-depleted allogeneic hematopoietic cell transplantation in children was quantitatively tracked in the study by means of TCR repertoire profiling. What the authors observed across the whole study: Apparently early alphabetaT-cell count recovery about two months after transplant reportedly relied on only several hundred rapidly expanded clones derived from non-depleted graft cells. Over the following months the frequencies of hyperexpanded clones went down, and after one year T-cell counts and TCRbeta diversity were mostly credited to newly produced T cells. In some patients, the high TCRbeta diversity seen at day 60 was put down to recipient T cells and intrathymic progenitors that had survived conditioning.

This clonotype showed up just once. Its antigen is currently not known. It has no much larger one-base neighbor in the sample; base qualities were not kept. A lone read offers only weak evidence. To prepare the library, PCR was applied. The data were produced on an Illumina HiSeq 2500. Molecular barcoding was employed in the preparation of TCR libraries, with unique molecular identifiers being used to normalize TCRbeta repertoire quantification. The public reads were reprocessed in TCRdb via fastp at Q25 and MiXCR, keeping in-frame beta chains. Identical CDR3 proteins give one entry, which carries the most common genes and DNA. In all, the sample holds 780,000 or so distinct CDR3 sequences, and about 15% of those were seen once. Together, the top ten hold approximately 5% of the sample. The sample's treatment or condition label is to be understood as: allogeneic hematopoietic cell transplantation with graft depleted of TCRalphabeta T cells and CD19 B cells. The transplant recipients were children given TCRalphabeta/CD19-depleted allogeneic hematopoietic cell grafts.

This material consisted of PBMCs, mostly from graft donor cells, taken 360 days after TCRalphabeta/CD19-depleted stem cell transplant. The clonotype comes from a male patient younger than 18 who had a stem cell transplant for acute lymphoblastic leukemia, so the T cells may come from the graft donor.

CDR3 loop: CASSYPRVGHYEQYF. Read as DNA, the sequence is TGTGCCAGCAGTTACCCTCGTGTGGGCCATTACGAGCAGTACTTC. Recombination linked TRBV7-9 to TRBJ2-7, with the D gene too uncertain to name. The CDR3 sequence holds 15 residues, the cysteine and phenylalanine included. The only DNA kept is the CDR3, 45 bases in frame from the first base. V lost 6 bases and J lost 4 bases; the stretch between them is 19 bases long. According to the germline V gene (reference sequence), CDR1 reads SEHNR and CDR2 reads FQNEAQ.